This TCR beta chain was sequenced during a study of blood T cell repertoires in COVID-19. Followed over time, Seattle patients had been enrolled while infection was active. The germline V gene encodes CDR1 SQVTM and CDR2 ANQGSEA. Losses at the gene ends were 3 bases for V and 3 bases for J; bases not matched to a gene: 1. This CDR3 is 12 amino acids long. TCRdb's copy holds only in-frame clones and misses some; the assay was immunoSEQ multiplex PCR. In the table there are some 330,000 clones, roughly 89% of which are singletons. The receptor's source is a woman aged 25 to 39 with COVID-19, enrolled during active disease. V usage is TRBV29-1 and J usage is TRBJ1-2; TRBD1 matches 7 bases. Material: peripheral blood. Here the CDR3 DNA reads TGCAGCGTTGAGGGACAGCACTATGGCTACACCTTC. This gives the protein CSVEGQHYGYTF.